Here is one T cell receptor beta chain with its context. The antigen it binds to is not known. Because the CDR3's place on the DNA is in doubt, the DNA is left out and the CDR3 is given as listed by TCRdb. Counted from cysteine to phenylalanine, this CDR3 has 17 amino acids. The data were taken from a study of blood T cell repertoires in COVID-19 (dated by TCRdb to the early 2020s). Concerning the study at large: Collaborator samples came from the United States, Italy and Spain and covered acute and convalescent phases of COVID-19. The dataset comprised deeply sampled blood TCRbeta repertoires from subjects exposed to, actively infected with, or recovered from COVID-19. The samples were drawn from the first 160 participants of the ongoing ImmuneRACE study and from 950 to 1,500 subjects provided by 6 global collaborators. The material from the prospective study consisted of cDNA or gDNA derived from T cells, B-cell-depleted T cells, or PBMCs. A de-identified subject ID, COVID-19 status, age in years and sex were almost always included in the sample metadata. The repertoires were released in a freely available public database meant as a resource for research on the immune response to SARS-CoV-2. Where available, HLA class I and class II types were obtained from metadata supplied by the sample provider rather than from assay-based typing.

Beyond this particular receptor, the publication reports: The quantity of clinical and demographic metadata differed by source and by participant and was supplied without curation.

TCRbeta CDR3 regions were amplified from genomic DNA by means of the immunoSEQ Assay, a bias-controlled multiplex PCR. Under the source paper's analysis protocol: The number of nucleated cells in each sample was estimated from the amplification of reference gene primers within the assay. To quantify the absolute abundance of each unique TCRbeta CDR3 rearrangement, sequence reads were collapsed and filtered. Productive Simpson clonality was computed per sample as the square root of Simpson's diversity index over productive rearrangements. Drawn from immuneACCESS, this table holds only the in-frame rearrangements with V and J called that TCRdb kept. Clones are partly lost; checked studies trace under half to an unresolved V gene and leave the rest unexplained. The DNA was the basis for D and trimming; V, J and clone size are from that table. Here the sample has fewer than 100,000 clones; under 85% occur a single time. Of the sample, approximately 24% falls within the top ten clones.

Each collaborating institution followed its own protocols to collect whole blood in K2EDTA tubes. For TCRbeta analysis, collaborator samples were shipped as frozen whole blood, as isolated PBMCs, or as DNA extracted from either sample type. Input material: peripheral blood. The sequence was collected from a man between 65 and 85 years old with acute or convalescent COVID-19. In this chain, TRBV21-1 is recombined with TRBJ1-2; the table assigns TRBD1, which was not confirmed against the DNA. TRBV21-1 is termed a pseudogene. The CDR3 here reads CASSKVVFWRQGHGYTF.